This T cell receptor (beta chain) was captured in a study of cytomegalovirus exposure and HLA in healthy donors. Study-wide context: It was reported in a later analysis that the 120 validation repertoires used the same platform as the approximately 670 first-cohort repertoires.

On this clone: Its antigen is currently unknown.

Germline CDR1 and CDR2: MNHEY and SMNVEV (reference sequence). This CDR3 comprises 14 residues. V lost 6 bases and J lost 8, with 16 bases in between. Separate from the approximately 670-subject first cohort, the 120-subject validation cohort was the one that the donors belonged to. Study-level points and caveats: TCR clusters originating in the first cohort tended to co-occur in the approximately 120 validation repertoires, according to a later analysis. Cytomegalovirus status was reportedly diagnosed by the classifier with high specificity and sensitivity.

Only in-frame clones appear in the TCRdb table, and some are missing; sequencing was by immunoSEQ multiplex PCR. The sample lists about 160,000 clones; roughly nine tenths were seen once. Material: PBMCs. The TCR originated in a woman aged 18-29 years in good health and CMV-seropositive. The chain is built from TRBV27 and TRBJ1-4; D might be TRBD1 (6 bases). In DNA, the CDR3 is TGTGCCAGCAGGCAACAGGGTAGAGACGAAAAACTGTTTTTT. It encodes CASRQQGRDEKLFF.